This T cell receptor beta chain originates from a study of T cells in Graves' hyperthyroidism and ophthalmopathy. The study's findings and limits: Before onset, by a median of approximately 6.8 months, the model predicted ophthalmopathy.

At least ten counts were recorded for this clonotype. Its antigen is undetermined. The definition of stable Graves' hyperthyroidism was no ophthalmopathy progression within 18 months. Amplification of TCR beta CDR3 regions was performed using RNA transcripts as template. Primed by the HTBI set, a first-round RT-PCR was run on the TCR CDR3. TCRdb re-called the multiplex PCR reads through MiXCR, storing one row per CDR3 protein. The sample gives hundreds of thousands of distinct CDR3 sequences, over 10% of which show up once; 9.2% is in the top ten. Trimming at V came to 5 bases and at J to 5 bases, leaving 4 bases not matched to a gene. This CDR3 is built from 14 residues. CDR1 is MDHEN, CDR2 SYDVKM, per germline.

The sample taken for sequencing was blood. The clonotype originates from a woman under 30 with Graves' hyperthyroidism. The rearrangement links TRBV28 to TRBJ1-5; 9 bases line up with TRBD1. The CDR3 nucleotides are TGTGCCAGCAGTCTCTGGACAGGGGATCAGCCCCAGCATTTT. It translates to CASSLWTGDQPQHF.